A selection of T cell receptor beta chains follows, all from one sample in a study of blood T cell repertoires in COVID-19. The assay was immunoSEQ multiplex PCR, and TCRdb's table has in-frame clones only and misses some. The sample shows around 75,000 clones, roughly 88% of them seen only once. The material sequenced was peripheral blood. The receptors were gathered from a human donor in a cohort sampled during active COVID-19. The CDR3 runs from the conserved cysteine through the conserved F or W. A D gene is named only where the DNA matches it firmly. Some rows mark clone size as missing; the rest say once, few, many or name a class of expanded clone.

D	J	V	size	CDR3	DNA
.	TRBJ1-1	TRBV7-2	.	CASSFTRNTEAFF	TGTGCCAGCAGCTTCACAAGGAACACTGAAGCTTTCTTT
.	TRBJ2-2	TRBV6-4	.	CASRKDRQTGELFF	TGTGCCAGCAGAAAGGACAGACAAACCGGGGAGCTGTTTTTT
.	TRBJ2-7	TRBV4-1	.	CASSQEWGGGLEQYF	TGCGCCAGCAGCCAAGAGTGGGGTGGAGGGCTCGAGCAGTACTTC
TRBD2	TRBJ2-2	TRBV27	.	CASSSSGDTGELFF	TGTGCCAGCAGCTCTAGCGGAGACACCGGGGAGCTGTTTTTT
TRBD2	TRBJ2-3	TRBV5-5	.	CASSLGTRLAGGTDTQYF	TGTGCCAGCAGCCTGGGAACGAGACTAGCCGGGGGCACAGATACGCAGTATTTT
TRBD2	TRBJ2-5	TRBV19	.	CASSPETSGQETQYF	TGTGCCAGTAGTCCCGAGACTAGCGGCCAAGAGACCCAGTACTTC
.	TRBJ2-7	TRBV19	.	CASSMGGRSPEQYF	TGTGCCAGTAGTATGGGTGGGAGAAGCCCCGAGCAGTACTTC
.	TRBJ1-3	TRBV19	.	CASSPAGTKGNTIYF	TGTGCCAGTAGTCCCGCTGGGACAAAAGGAAACACCATATATTTT
TRBD2	TRBJ2-6	TRBV7-3	.	CASSPTGTSSHSGANVLTF	TGTGCCAGCAGTCCCACCGGGACTAGCAGTCACTCTGGGGCCAACGTCCTGACTTTC
.	TRBJ2-4	TRBV6-2/TRBV6-3	.	CASSYAGNIQYF	TGTGCCAGCAGTTACGCGGGAAACATTCAGTACTTC
.	TRBJ2-3	TRBV27	.	CASSPPSERTDTQYF	TGTGCCAGCAGTCCCCCCTCCGAGCGCACAGATACGCAGTATTTT
.	TRBJ1-5	TRBV28	.	CASSLVGVGPQHF	TGTGCCAGCAGTTTGGTAGGGGTAGGGCCCCAGCATTTT
TRBD1	TRBJ2-4	TRBV19	.	CASTLDRGWENIQYF	TGTGCCAGTACCCTGGACAGGGGTTGGGAAAACATTCAGTACTTC
TRBD1	TRBJ1-1	TRBV7-9	many	CASSVTGGNTEAFF	TGTGCCAGCAGCGTGACAGGGGGTAACACTGAAGCTTTCTTT
.	TRBJ2-7	TRBV5-5	medium-sized	CASSLTGYEQYF	TGTGCCAGCAGCTTGACAGGCTACGAGCAGTACTTC
.	TRBJ2-2	TRBV9	.	CASSVGPRVPRTGELFF	TGTGCCAGCAGCGTAGGACCCCGGGTCCCGAGGACCGGGGAGCTGTTTTTT